The next 12 T cell receptor beta chains were all read from a single sample in a study of shared clonotypes between healthy human individuals. The repertoire was sequenced with immunoSEQ multiplex PCR; TCRdb's copy has only in-frame clones and lacks some. The sample yields 500,000 to 650,000 clones, just over 75% seen once. Sequenced: PBMCs. Receptor source: a middle-aged woman in good health. Some clones in this sample may be carry-over from other donors' samples.

This clone came up once. V gene TRBV7-9 combines with J gene TRBJ2-7, with 8 bases matching TRBD1. This CDR3 contains 16 residues. The V segment lost 2 bases and the J segment 6 bases; nucleotides outside the gene matches: 12. Germline CDR1 and CDR2: SEHNR and FQNEAQ (reference sequence). CDR3 nucleotide sequence: TGTGCCAGCAGCTTAACTACAGGGGGAGCGCCTCTCGAGCAGTACTTC. This encodes CASSLTTGGAPLEQYF. The full variable domain, rest sourced from reference TRBV7-9 and TRBJ2-7, is DTGVSQNPRHKITKRGQNVTFRCDPISEHNRLYWYRQTLGQGPEFLTYFQNEAQLEKSRLLSDRFSAERPKGSFSTLEIQRTEQGDSAMYLCASSLTTGGAPLEQYFGPGTRLTVT.

About this clone: A much larger clone lies one base from this, so it may be a read error. Different DNA sequences within this sample yield the same CDR3. The CDR3 DNA sequence: TGTGCCAGCAGCGACTACAATGAGCAGTTCTTC. This encodes CASSDYNEQFF. The chain recombines TRBV2 with TRBJ2-1; the D is unclear. The CDR3 extends over 11 amino acids. CDR1 and CDR2 from the germline V gene are SNHLY and FYNNEI. The V end was cut by 6 bases, the J end by 3 bases, with 3 bases between.

The chain employs TRBV5-1 and TRBJ2-1, with TRBD2 matching over 13 bases. The CDR3 extends over 14 amino acids. CDR1 SGHRS and CDR2 YFSETQ come from the germline V gene. Germline trimming cut 7 bases from V and 9 bases from J; bases unmatched to any gene: 7. CDR3 loop: CASSGLAGVGEQFF. The CDR3, as DNA: TGCGCCAGCTCAGGACTAGCGGGAGTAGGTGAGCAGTTCTTC.

The CDR3 DNA is TGCGCCAGCAGCCCCGGACAGGGAGAGCAGTTCTTC. Amino acids: CASSPGQGEQFF. The chain carries TRBV5-1 and TRBJ2-1, with TRBD1 matching 8 bases. The junction had 4 bases not matched to a gene; V was cut back by 4 bases and J by 10 bases. This CDR3 has 12 amino acids. The germline V gene encodes CDR1 SGHRS and CDR2 YFSETQ.

V and J are TRBV27 and TRBJ2-7; 7 positions agree with TRBD1. CDR1 is MNHEY, CDR2 SMNVEV, per germline (reference sequence). After removal of 6 bases from V and 3 bases from J, the junction contained 17 bases not matched to a gene. The CDR3 runs to 17 residues. CDR3 DNA sequence: TGTGCCAGCAGCCGACAGGGTAGGTCCGGGACCGACTACGAGCAGTACTTC. As protein: CASSRQGRSGTDYEQYF.

This clone appeared many times. The genes are TRBV5-6 and TRBJ2-5; D ambiguous. V lost 0 bases, J lost 4 bases, and 7 bases lay in between. The CDR3 runs 13 residues. Germline loops: CDR1 SGHDT, CDR2 YYEEEE. CDR3 protein: CASSLGSTETQYF. CDR3 in DNA: TGTGCCAGCAGCTTGGGCTCGACAGAGACCCAGTACTTC.

This rearrangement joins TRBV2 to TRBJ1-5; D might be TRBD1 (5 bases). Trimming left V 6 bases short and J 5 bases short, with 14 bases between. Germline values: CDR1 SNHLY, CDR2 FYNNEI. This CDR3 contains 14 residues. The CDR3 bases are TGTGCCAGCAGCCTTACAGGAGTGGATCAGCCCCAGCATTTT. Translated, it gives CASSLTGVDQPQHF. The whole variable domain, filled in from reference TRBV2 and TRBJ1-5, reads EPEVTQTPSHQVTQMGQEVILRCVPISNHLYFYWYRQILGQKVEFLVSFYNNEISEKSEIFDDQFSVERPDGSNFTLKIRSTKLEDSAMYFCASSLTGVDQPQHFGDGTRLSIL.

This clone was counted ten times or more. CDR3: CAWSVLRKSSYEQYF. The CDR3 region has the DNA TGTGCCTGGAGTGTACTCCGGAAAAGCTCCTACGAGCAGTACTTC. The genes are TRBV30 and TRBJ2-7; no clear D. CDR3 size: 15 residues. Germline CDR1 is GTSNPN and CDR2 is SVGIG (reference sequence). V lost 0 bases and J 0 bases, leaving 12 bases between the germline ends.

The V gene is TRBV5-1, the J gene TRBJ2-3, with 14 bases matching TRBD2. The V and J ends lost 0 bases and 5 bases, in that order; junction bases with no gene match: 5. Germline loops: CDR1 SGHRS, CDR2 YFSETQ. The CDR3 consists of 17 residues. In DNA, the CDR3 is TGCGCCAGCAGCTTGGCCGGGACTAGCGGGAGTGTAGATACGCAGTATTTT. Translation: CASSLAGTSGSVDTQYF.

For this clone: Other DNA variants within this sample encode the same CDR3. The V call is TRBV18, the J call TRBJ2-5, with 7 positions matching TRBD1. Germline CDR1 reads KGHSH; CDR2 reads LQKENI. The ends lost 0 bases at V and 4 bases at J; junction bases unmatched: 2. The CDR3 consists of 14 residues. This chain's CDR3 is CASSPPSGGETQYF. The DNA for the CDR3 is TGTGCCAGCTCACCACCTTCAGGGGGAGAGACCCAGTACTTC. The variable domain in full, completed from reference TRBV18 and TRBJ2-5, reads NAGVMQNPRHLVRRRGQEARLRCSPMKGHSHVYWYRQLPEEGLKFMVYLQKENIIDESGMPKERFSAEFPKEGPSILRIQQVVRGDSAAYFCASSPPSGGETQYFGPGTRLLVL.

The genes are TRBV18 and TRBJ2-2, with 10 bases that match TRBD2. The CDR3 has 14 residues. The germline V gene has CDR1 KGHSH and CDR2 LQKENI. Losses at the gene ends were 6 bases for V and 4 bases for J; bases not matched to a gene: 2. In DNA, the CDR3 is TGTGCCAGCTCGCCTAGCGGGAGCACCGGGGAGCTGTTTTTT. Encoded protein: CASSPSGSTGELFF. The full variable domain, rest sourced from reference TRBV18 and TRBJ2-2, is NAGVMQNPRHLVRRRGQEARLRCSPMKGHSHVYWYRQLPEEGLKFMVYLQKENIIDESGMPKERFSAEFPKEGPSILRIQQVVRGDSAAYFCASSPSGSTGELFFGEGSRLTVL.

This chain connects TRBV18 to TRBJ2-7; no clear D. CDR1 is KGHSH, CDR2 LQKENI, per germline. The CDR3 loop spans 13 amino acids. V dropped 2 bases and J dropped 3 bases, with 8 bases sitting between them. CDR3 amino acids: CASSPSGDYEQYF. DNA for the CDR3: TGTGCCAGCTCACCATCTGGGGACTACGAGCAGTACTTC.